This T cell receptor beta chain appears in the sequencing data of a study of PD-L1 blockade in urothelial cancer. Across the study: Males with bladder-origin urothelial cancer constituted most of the roughly 29 patients. Blood analyses occurred 3 weeks (second dose) and 6 weeks post treatment start.

This clone is a singleton in its sample. Clones were read by immunoSEQ multiplex PCR, and TCRdb kept only the in-frame ones, dropping some. The sample gives around 41,000 clones, about four fifths of which show up once; more than 13% is in the top ten. As for time point: peripheral blood 6 weeks after treatment start. The V and J ends lost 2 bases and 2 bases, in that order; junction bases with no gene match: 3. The CDR3 loop spans 15 amino acids. The germline V gene has CDR1 SGHTA and CDR2 FQGNSA. The clonotype originates from a man aged 55 to 70 with urothelial cancer. Sequences were derived from PBMCs, sampled around atezolizumab (anti-PD-L1) treatment. This sequence joins TRBV7-2 and TRBJ2-7, with 10 bases identical to TRBD2. This CDR3 reads CASSLIAGGAYEQYF. In DNA form, the CDR3 reads TGTGCCAGCAGCTTAATAGCGGGGGGTGCCTACGAGCAGTACTTC.